Presented here are 10 T cell receptor beta chains from one specimen sequenced in a study of blood T cell repertoires in COVID-19. The table came from immunoSEQ multiplex PCR; TCRdb's copy has only in-frame clones and leaves some out. The data hold 150,000 to 200,000 clones, with approximately 80% observed a single time. The sequencing sample was made of PBMCs or T cells enriched from blood (not recorded which). These receptors all stem from a man in his fifties who had recovered from COVID-19.

This sequence joins TRBV19 and TRBJ2-5; 7 positions agree with TRBD2. The CDR3 loop spans 15 amino acids. Unmatched junction bases numbered 9, after V lost 1 base and J lost 7 bases. Germline lookup yields CDR1 LNHDA and CDR2 SQIVND (reference sequence). The CDR3 loop reads CASSIGSGSVGTQYF. CDR3 DNA sequence: TGTGCCAGTAGTATAGGTAGCGGGTCTGTTGGGACCCAGTACTTC.

V and J are TRBV5-8 and TRBJ2-2, with 7 nucleotides matching TRBD1. CDR3 length: 14 residues. The trim removed 4 bases at V and 7 bases at J, leaving 7 bases unmatched. CDR1 is SGHTS, CDR2 YDEGEE, per germline. CDR3 region: CASSLTGRSGELFF. DNA for the CDR3: TGTGCCAGCAGCCTGACAGGGCGGAGCGGGGAGCTGTTTTTT.

This clone was detected a few times. The chain has TRBV6-5 and TRBJ1-5; perhaps TRBD1 as D (6 bases). There are 15 residues in the CDR3. The V end was cut by 2 bases, the J end by 3 bases, with 11 bases between. CDR1 is MNHEY, CDR2 SVGAGI, per germline. CDR3 loop: CASSYRGQINQPQHF. The CDR3 nucleotides read TGTGCCAGCAGTTACCGAGGACAGATCAATCAGCCCCAGCATTTT.

The V gene is TRBV18, the J gene TRBJ2-2, with D perhaps matching TRBD2 (6 bases). The CDR3 is 15 amino acids. Between the trimmed V and J ends, which lost 3 bases and 1 base, there was a span of 9 bases. From germline, CDR1 is KGHSH and CDR2 LQKENI. The CDR3 bases are TGTGCCAGCTCACCGTTCGGGGGGAACACCGGGGAGCTGTTTTTT. Its translation: CASSPFGGNTGELFF.

The chain couples TRBV9 to TRBJ1-3, with 7 bases identical to TRBD1. J lost 0 bases, V lost 6 bases, and 3 bases had no gene match. The CDR3 sequence is 14 residues long. Germline V CDR1 and CDR2: SGDLS, YYNGEE. The CDR3 reads CASTRGDSGNTIYF. CDR3 in DNA: TGTGCCAGCACCAGGGGGGACTCTGGAAACACCATATATTTT.

The chain carries TRBV10-3 and TRBJ1-6, with D tentatively TRBD1 (6 bases). The V end was cut by 6 bases, the J end by 7 bases, with 16 bases between. CDR3 size: 15 residues. Germline loops: CDR1 ENHRY, CDR2 SYGVKD. CDR3 DNA: TGTGCCATCAGACTCCTGGACAGCAGCAATTCACCCCTCCACTTT. Its translation is CAIRLLDSSNSPLHF.

The rearrangement links TRBV6-6 to TRBJ1-3; no clear D. Per germline, CDR1 MNHNY and CDR2 SVGAGI (reference sequence). The CDR3 extends over 12 amino acids. The ends were cut back, 4 bases at V and 4 bases at J, with 5 bases in the middle. The CDR3 DNA follows: TGTGCCAGCAGTTCCGGGGGAAACACCATATATTTT. Translation gives CASSSGGNTIYF.

This chain joins TRBV19 and TRBJ2-5; 10 bases agree with TRBD2. CDR3 length: 18 residues. CDR1 LNHDA and CDR2 SQIVND come from the germline V gene (reference sequence). J gave up 3 bases and V 6 bases, and 16 bases lay outside the gene matches. CDR3 nucleotides: TGTGCCAGTAGCCAGATCGGCGCACTAGCGGGGAGCAAAGAGACCCAGTACTTC. This codes for CASSQIGALAGSKETQYF. Full variable domain (outside the CDR3, taken from reference TRBV19 and TRBJ2-5): DGGITQSPKYLFRKEGQNVTLSCEQNLNHDAMYWYRQDPGQGLRLIYYSQIVNDFQKGDIAEGYSVSREKKESFPLTVTSAQKNPTAFYLCASSQIGALAGSKETQYFGPGTRLLVL.

The V and J genes are TRBV2 and TRBJ2-7; D unclear. The CDR3 runs to 11 residues. CDR1 and CDR2 from the germline V gene are SNHLY and FYNNEI. Between the trimmed V and J ends, which lost 7 bases and 6 bases, there was a span of 10 bases. Here the CDR3 DNA reads TGTGCCAGCACTCAGGTCCGCGAGCAGTACTTC. Protein sequence: CASTQVREQYF. Filled out from reference TRBV2 and TRBJ2-7, the complete variable domain reads EPEVTQTPSHQVTQMGQEVILRCVPISNHLYFYWYRQILGQKVEFLVSFYNNEISEKSEIFDDQFSVERPDGSNFTLKIRSTKLEDSAMYFCASTQVREQYFGPGTRLTVT.

The rearrangement uses TRBV30 and TRBJ2-2, with a possible D match to TRBD2 (6 bases). This CDR3 is 15 amino acids long. Deletions cut 2 bases from V and 2 bases from J, with 12 bases between. Per the germline V gene, CDR1 is GTSNPN and CDR2 is SVGIG (reference sequence). The CDR3 is CAWSYFGGNTGELFF. CDR3 bases: TGTGCCTGGAGTTATTTCGGGGGAAACACCGGGGAGCTGTTTTTT.